These 26 T cell receptor beta chains were sequenced from one sample in a study of T cell responses to AZD1222 COVID-19 vaccine. Clones were read by immunoSEQ multiplex PCR, and TCRdb kept only the in-frame ones, dropping some. The sample contains 150,000 or so clones, around 88% of which appear only once. The source material was peripheral blood, sampled on day 0 of MenACWY control vaccination. These receptors originate from an adult in good health.

This chain joins TRBV5-1 and TRBJ1-2; the D gene is possibly TRBD1 (5 bases). CDR1 SGHRS and CDR2 YFSETQ come from the germline V gene. The CDR3 is 14 residues long. Trimming left V 5 bases short and J 3 bases short, with 14 bases between. CDR3 DNA: TGCGCCAGCAGACTCCGGGTAGGGGACTATGGCTACACCTTC. It translates to CASRLRVGDYGYTF.

This clone is a singleton in its sample. The V and J genes are TRBV21-1 and TRBJ1-1; the tabulated D call, TRBD1, remains unverified against the DNA. TRBV21-1 is a listed pseudogene. The CDR3 contains 15 residues. CDR3 DNA: TGTGCCAGCAGCAAAGCGCAGGGTTTGGGCACTGAAGCTTTCTTT. It yields the protein CASSKAQGLGTEAFF.

V and J are TRBV19 and TRBJ1-5; weak D call: TRBD1 (6 bases). Germline loops: CDR1 LNHDA, CDR2 SQIVND (reference sequence). Trimming removed 2 bases at V and 7 bases at J, with 15 bases between. The CDR3 sequence is 15 residues long. Here the CDR3 DNA reads TGTGCCAGTAGTATACCGTGGGGGGCGGGACAGCCCCAGCATTTT. It codes for CASSIPWGAGQPQHF.

The gene calls are TRBV7-2 and TRBJ2-1; weak D call: TRBD1 (6 bases). Trimming left V 1 base short and J 10 bases short, with 11 bases between. CDR1 and CDR2 (germline): SGHTA, FQGNSA. CDR3 length: 13 amino acids. The CDR3 DNA reads TGTGCCAGCAGCTTAGGGGGGACACGAGAGCAGTTCTTC. This encodes CASSLGGTREQFF. Based on the CDR3 plus reference TRBV7-2 and TRBJ2-1, the full variable domain is GAGVSQSPSNKVTEKGKDVELRCDPISGHTALYWYRQSLGQGLEFLIYFQGNSAPDKSGLPSDRFSAERTGGSVSTLTIQRTQQEDSAVYLCASSLGGTREQFFGPGTRLTVL.

The rearrangement uses TRBV5-1 and TRBJ1-4, with 9 bases fitting TRBD1. Trimming at V came to 4 bases and at J to 8 bases, leaving 6 bases not matched to a gene. There are 14 residues in the CDR3. Germline loops: CDR1 SGHRS, CDR2 YFSETQ. CDR3 DNA sequence: TGCGCCAGCAGCATCGGGACAGGGCGGGAAAAACTGTTTTTT. It is translated as CASSIGTGREKLFF.

V is TRBV7-2 and J is TRBJ2-3; 14 bases line up with TRBD2. CDR1 is SGHTA, CDR2 FQGNSA, per germline. This CDR3 is built from 16 residues. The junction had 7 bases not matched to a gene; V was cut back by 5 bases and J by 6 bases. CDR3 amino acids: CASSPRLAGGADTQYF. As DNA, the CDR3 is TGTGCCAGCAGCCCCCGACTAGCGGGAGGGGCGGATACGCAGTATTTT.

This clone was observed a few times. This rearrangement joins TRBV27 to TRBJ2-1; 8 nucleotides match TRBD2. From germline, CDR1 is MNHEY and CDR2 SMNVEV (reference sequence). With 5 bases clipped from V and 0 bases from J, the junction kept 9 bases outside the gene matches. The CDR3 sequence is 17 residues long. The CDR3 reads CASSPGLALRSYNEQFF. The CDR3 coding sequence is TGTGCCAGCAGTCCAGGACTAGCTCTTCGCTCCTACAATGAGCAGTTCTTC.

This chain uses TRBV24-1 with TRBJ2-6; 7 bases line up with TRBD1. This CDR3 comprises 19 residues. The J segment lost 1 base and the V segment lost 5 bases, leaving 13 bases of the junction unmatched. The V gene's germline CDR1 is KGHDR and CDR2 SFDVKD. Here the CDR3 DNA reads TGTGCCACCAGTGGTGTAGGGACAGCCCTTAGGTCTGGGGCCAACGTCCTGACTTTC. Amino acids: CATSGVGTALRSGANVLTF.

This clone has more than one count but fewer than ten. The chain links TRBV7-9 to TRBJ1-4; D unresolved. V dropped 7 bases and J dropped 3 bases, with 18 bases sitting between them. CDR3 length equals 16 residues. Per germline, CDR1 SEHNR and CDR2 FQNEAQ (reference sequence). In nucleotides, the CDR3 is TGTGCCAGCACCGTAGACACACCCGGGGCTAATGAAAAACTGTTTTTT. This codes for CASTVDTPGANEKLFF. The complete variable domain, with remaining parts taken from reference TRBV7-9 and TRBJ1-4, reads DTGVSQNPRHKITKRGQNVTFRCDPISEHNRLYWYRQTLGQGPEFLTYFQNEAQLEKSRLLSDRFSAERPKGSFSTLEIQRTEQGDSAMYLCASTVDTPGANEKLFFGSGTQLSVL.

The V call is TRBV6-5, the J call TRBJ2-1; 9 bases agree with TRBD2. The CDR3 is made up of 13 amino acids. V lost 7 bases, J lost 9 bases, and 7 bases stayed unmatched. In germline, CDR1 is MNHEY, CDR2 SVGAGI. For the CDR3, the DNA is TGTGCCAGCACCCAGCGGGAGGCTAGTGAGCAGTTCTTC. Translation gives CASTQREASEQFF.

This chain uses TRBV18 with TRBJ2-7, with D perhaps assigned TRBD1 or TRBD2 (5 bases each). The germline CDR1 and CDR2 sequences are KGHSH and LQKENI. The length of the CDR3 is 15 residues. V was pared by 6 bases and J by 2 bases, with 17 bases between. CDR3 in amino acids: CASSLPGRTTYEQYF. The CDR3 region has the DNA TGTGCCAGCTCGTTGCCGGGACGGACGACCTACGAGCAGTACTTC.

The chain couples TRBV6-1 to TRBJ1-6, with a weak D call TRBD1 (6 bases). There are 17 residues in the CDR3. From germline, CDR1 is MNHNS and CDR2 SASEGT. Trimming removed 1 base from V and 3 bases from J, with 13 bases in between. CDR3 residues: CASSEDGRGFYNSPLHF. CDR3 coding DNA: TGTGCCAGCAGTGAAGATGGCAGGGGTTTCTATAATTCACCCCTCCACTTT.

This chain links TRBV2 with TRBJ1-4; 8 bases line up with TRBD1. The germline CDR1 and CDR2 sequences are SNHLY and FYNNEI. V dropped 7 bases and J dropped 8; count of bases not matched to a gene: 3. The CDR3 runs to 12 residues. This chain's CDR3 is CASKQGGEKLFF. The CDR3 nucleotides are TGTGCCAGCAAACAGGGGGGGGAAAAACTGTTTTTT.

The chain couples TRBV9 to TRBJ2-3, with a tentative D call TRBD1 (5 bases). Trimming left V 4 bases short and J 3 bases short, with 15 bases between. The germline gives CDR1 SGDLS, CDR2 YYNGEE. The CDR3 totals 15 residues. CDR3 amino acids: CASSPRQGRTDTQYF. The CDR3 DNA reads TGTGCCAGCAGCCCTCGTCAGGGAAGAACAGATACGCAGTATTTT.

CDR3 region: CASSFGSVNTEAFF. The CDR3 DNA follows: TGTGCCAGCAGCTTCGGCAGCGTGAACACTGAAGCTTTCTTT. This chain links TRBV7-9 with TRBJ1-1; D remains unclear. Trimming took 3 bases from V and 0 from J, leaving 8 bases between them. The CDR3 covers 14 residues. The germline V gene encodes CDR1 SEHNR and CDR2 FQNEAQ (reference sequence). Full variable domain (outside the CDR3, taken from reference TRBV7-9 and TRBJ1-1): DTGVSQNPRHKITKRGQNVTFRCDPISEHNRLYWYRQTLGQGPEFLTYFQNEAQLEKSRLLSDRFSAERPKGSFSTLEIQRTEQGDSAMYLCASSFGSVNTEAFFGQGTRLTVV.

V is TRBV5-1 and J is TRBJ1-3; D is unclear. This CDR3 region has 16 residues. CDR1 and CDR2 from the germline V gene are SGHRS and YFSETQ. V was trimmed by 3 bases and J by 0 bases, leaving 13 bases between them. CDR3 sequence: CASSWAAPDSGNTIYF. Here the CDR3 DNA reads TGCGCCAGCAGCTGGGCAGCTCCAGACTCTGGAAACACCATATATTTT.

This clone came up a few times. This chain uses TRBV11-3 with TRBJ1-1; a possible D gene is TRBD1 (6 bases). V was shortened by 4 bases and J by 2 bases, with 23 bases between the two germline ends. The CDR3 is 18 amino acids. CDR1 and CDR2 from the germline V gene are SGHNT and YENEEA. CDR3 nucleotides: TGTGCCAGCAGCTCCCCGACCTGGGACGGGGGCGGAAACACTGAAGCTTTCTTT. It encodes CASSSPTWDGGGNTEAFF.

The chain's CDR3 is CASKKGANYNEQFF. CDR3 nucleotides: TGTGCCAGCAAGAAGGGGGCAAACTACAATGAGCAGTTCTTC. The chain joins TRBV6-4 to TRBJ2-1; 7 bases map to TRBD1. The CDR3 sequence is 14 residues long. The ends lost 7 bases at V and 3 bases at J; junction bases unmatched: 6. The germline gives CDR1 MRHNA, CDR2 SNTAGT.

The chain uses TRBV24-1 and TRBJ2-7; TRBD2 matches 11 bases. J gave up 4 bases and V 0 bases, and 16 bases lay outside the gene matches. Germline CDR1 and CDR2: KGHDR and SFDVKD. The CDR3 length is 20 residues. This CDR3 is CATSDLTEASGTSGEYEQYF. The CDR3 DNA reads TGTGCCACCAGTGATTTGACAGAGGCTTCCGGGACTAGCGGCGAATACGAGCAGTACTTC.

This rearrangement joins TRBV7-8 to TRBJ1-2; possibly TRBD1 for D (5 bases). The CDR3 runs 16 residues. Germline values: CDR1 SGHVS, CDR2 FQNEAQ. The V gene lost 0 bases and the J gene lost 2 bases, with 13 bases spanning the gap. In nucleotides, the CDR3 is TGTGCCAGCAGCTTAGCGCCATTCCAGGGCAACTATGGCTACACCTTC. Its translation: CASSLAPFQGNYGYTF.

The chain links TRBV9 to TRBJ1-1; TRBD1 might be the D (5 bases). The V gene's germline CDR1 is SGDLS and CDR2 YYNGEE. V was shortened by 4 bases and J by 5 bases, with 15 bases between the two germline ends. This CDR3 is built from 14 residues. CDR3 nucleotide sequence: TGTGCCAGCAGCTTCGGGACGGCAGGAACTGAAGCTTTCTTT. Translating it yields CASSFGTAGTEAFF.

This clone showed up just once. This chain uses TRBV5-4 with TRBJ2-1, with 8 bases aligning to TRBD2. The CDR3 covers 16 residues. Germline V gene sequence: CDR1 SGHNT, CDR2 YYREEE (reference sequence). V was clipped by 0 bases and J by 10 bases; unmatched bases: 12. The CDR3 reads CASSLAQRGNRGEQFF. DNA of the CDR3: TGTGCCAGCAGCTTGGCCCAGCGGGGGAACCGGGGAGAGCAGTTCTTC.

The chain carries TRBV7-2 and TRBJ2-7, with TRBD2 matching over 7 bases. The CDR3 runs 15 residues. V was pared by 5 bases and J by 3 bases, with 10 bases of the junction left unmatched. The germline CDR1 and CDR2 sequences are SGHTA and FQGNSA. The DNA of the CDR3 is TGTGCCAGCAGCCTTTTGCGGGGGAGCGGCTACGAGCAGTACTTC. This gives the protein CASSLLRGSGYEQYF.

J is TRBJ1-1 and V is TRBV2; 7 bases match TRBD1. Germline CDR1 reads SNHLY; CDR2 reads FYNNEI. This CDR3 contains 17 residues. V dropped 6 bases and J dropped 1; count of bases not matched to a gene: 14. CDR3 nucleotide sequence: TGTGCCAGCAGGGATACGACAGGGATCACTGGGAACACTGAAGCTTTCTTT. Its translation is CASRDTTGITGNTEAFF.

The chain links TRBV3-1 (or the pseudogene TRBV3-2) to TRBJ2-1; 7 bases agree with TRBD1. The V segment lost 1 base and the J segment 8 bases; nucleotides outside the gene matches: 5. Germline CDR1 reads LGHDT; CDR2 reads YNNKEL (reference sequence). There are 14 residues in the CDR3. CDR3 region: CASSQVVGGYEQFF. DNA of the CDR3: TGTGCCAGCAGCCAAGTGGTAGGGGGCTATGAGCAGTTCTTC.

The table lists this clone with a few counts. This sequence joins TRBV6-5 and TRBJ2-1; possible D gene TRBD1, 6 bases. CDR1 and CDR2 from the germline V gene are MNHEY and SVGAGI. The CDR3 covers 15 residues. The V end lost 0 bases, the J end lost 3 bases, and 9 bases lay between the germline ends. CDR3 residues: CASSYSETGYNEQFF. The CDR3 DNA follows: TGTGCCAGCAGTTACTCTGAGACAGGCTACAATGAGCAGTTCTTC.